These 27 T cell receptor beta chains share one sample of origin, sequenced in a study of blood T cell repertoires in COVID-19. Repertoires were generated with immunoSEQ multiplex PCR, while TCRdb's copy carries only in-frame clones and drops some. Of more than 250,000 clones in the sample, over 65% were seen once. Sequencing was carried out using peripheral blood. These TCRs come from a man aged 55 to 69 who had recovered from COVID-19.

This CDR3 is CASNLGRGNAEAFF. The CDR3 DNA follows: TGTGCCAGCAACCTAGGGAGGGGTAACGCTGAAGCTTTCTTT. V gene TRBV2 combines with J gene TRBJ1-1; D perhaps matches TRBD1 (5 bases). CDR1 and CDR2 from the germline V gene are SNHLY and FYNNEI. The V and J ends lost 7 bases and 6 bases respectively, with 18 bases between them. The CDR3 loop spans 14 amino acids.

The chain links TRBV6-5 to TRBJ2-2; D is possibly TRBD1 (5 bases). The CDR3 spans 13 residues. The V end lost 8 bases, the J end lost 5 bases, and 12 bases lay between the germline ends. Germline-derived CDR1 and CDR2 are MNHEY and SVGAGI. DNA of the CDR3: TGTGCCAGCCGCCCAGGGTGGACCGGGGAGCTGTTTTTT. Its protein is CASRPGWTGELFF.

This chain links TRBV5-6 with TRBJ1-1, with D unresolved. Germline V lookup: CDR1 SGHDT, CDR2 YYEEEE. V dropped 0 bases and J dropped 1 base, with 10 bases sitting between them. This CDR3 spans 15 amino acids. CDR3 in amino acids: CASSLGRQPNTEAFF. Written as DNA, the CDR3 is TGTGCCAGCAGCTTGGGGCGACAACCGAACACTGAAGCTTTCTTT.

The V and J genes are TRBV11-2 and TRBJ2-1, with TRBD1 identical over 8 bases. Germline loops: CDR1 SGHAT, CDR2 FQNNGV. The V gene end was trimmed by 6 bases and the J gene end by 1 base; junction bases not matched to a gene: 8. This CDR3 is 16 amino acids long. CDR3 loop: CASSSRTGKSYNEQFF. The CDR3 nucleotides read TGTGCCAGCAGTTCCAGGACAGGGAAGTCCTACAATGAGCAGTTCTTC.

This clone was observed a single time. The chain has TRBV6-6 and TRBJ2-6, with D possibly being TRBD2 (5 bases). V was pared by 5 bases and J by 4 bases, with 12 bases between. The CDR3 contains 15 residues. Germline assignment: CDR1 MNHNY and CDR2 SVGAGI (reference sequence). CDR3 DNA sequence: TGTGCCAGCAGTACCGGGGTGTTGGGGGCCAACGTCCTGACTTTC. Protein product: CASSTGVLGANVLTF.

The V and J genes are TRBV4-2 and TRBJ2-7; maybe TRBD1 (6 bases). The CDR3 length is 14 residues. Germline-derived CDR1 and CDR2 are LGHNA and YNFKEQ. Trimming shortened V by 8 bases and J by 4 bases, and 18 bases separated the two germline ends. The CDR3 DNA is TGTGCCAGCGGGCCCATGGGCCAGGGGTACGAGCAGTACTTC. The encoded protein is CASGPMGQGYEQYF.

About this clone itself: Other nucleotide sequences in the sample specify the same CDR3. The CDR3 loop reads CASSVGLTDTQYF. The CDR3 DNA reads TGTGCCAGCAGCGTCGGACTCACAGATACGCAGTATTTT. J is TRBJ2-3 and V is TRBV9; possibly TRBD2 for D (5 bases). The length of the CDR3 is 13 residues. Germline V gene sequence: CDR1 SGDLS, CDR2 YYNGEE. V gave up 2 bases and J gave up 2 bases, with 6 bases separating them.

The V call is TRBV15, the J call TRBJ2-5; TRBD2 agrees at 14 bases. Germline-derived CDR1 and CDR2 are LNHNV and YYDKDF (reference sequence). Trimming cost V 1 base and J 2 bases; bases outside gene matches: 6. The CDR3 extends over 18 amino acids. As DNA, the CDR3 is TGTGCCACCAGCAGAGCTCGACTAGCGGGGGGGCGTCAAGAGACCCAGTACTTC. Its protein product is CATSRARLAGGRQETQYF. Supplemented by reference TRBV15 and TRBJ2-5, the full variable domain reads DAMVIQNPRYQVTQFGKPVTLSCSQTLNHNVMYWYQQKSSQAPKLLFHYYDKDFNNEADTPDNFQSRRPNTSFCFLDIRSPGLGDTAMYLCATSRARLAGGRQETQYFGPGTRLLVL.

This chain connects TRBV7-8 to TRBJ2-3; 11 bases agree with TRBD2. The ends lost 4 bases at V and 4 bases at J; junction bases unmatched: 7. The CDR3 loop spans 16 amino acids. Germline V lookup: CDR1 SGHVS, CDR2 FQNEAQ. CDR3 in DNA: TGTGCCAGCAGCTCCCCGGTAGCGGGAGGGCCAGATACGCAGTATTTT. This sequence encodes CASSSPVAGGPDTQYF. Filled out from reference TRBV7-8 and TRBJ2-3, the complete variable domain reads GAGVSQSPRYKVAKRGQDVALRCDPISGHVSLFWYQQALGQGPEFLTYFQNEAQLDKSGLPSDRFFAERPEGSVSTLKIQRTQQEDSAVYLCASSSPVAGGPDTQYFGPGTRLTVL.

The genes are TRBV3-1 (or the pseudogene TRBV3-2) and TRBJ2-1; D is possibly TRBD2 (5 bases). The ends were cut back, 0 bases at V and 6 bases at J, with 24 bases in the middle. Germline CDR1 is LGHDT and CDR2 is YNNKEL (reference sequence). The CDR3 length is 19 residues. The CDR3 DNA sequence: TGTGCCAGCAGCCAAGATTGGCCCTCGCTTAGCGCCATTTCCAATGAGCAGTTCTTC. Translating gives CASSQDWPSLSAISNEQFF.

This clone was recorded once. CDR3 amino acids: CASSPSSGDEQYF. DNA of the CDR3: TGTGCCAGCTCACCAAGCTCGGGGGACGAGCAGTACTTC. This sequence joins TRBV18 and TRBJ2-7; the D gene is possibly TRBD2 (6 bases). The germline V and J ends were trimmed by 2 bases and 5 bases, with 10 bases remaining between them. CDR3 length: 13 amino acids. In germline, CDR1 is KGHSH, CDR2 LQKENI.

This chain links TRBV7-2 with TRBJ2-1; TRBD2 might be the D (6 bases). Germline V lookup: CDR1 SGHTA, CDR2 FQGNSA. The CDR3 is made up of 15 amino acids. Trimming left V 5 bases short and J 2 bases short, with 13 bases between. CDR3: CASSTSSEAYNEQFF. CDR3 nucleotide sequence: TGTGCCAGCAGCACCTCTAGCGAAGCCTACAATGAGCAGTTCTTC.

The chain joins TRBV7-9 to TRBJ2-3, with 9 bases that match TRBD1. Germline CDR1 is SEHNR and CDR2 is FQNEAQ (reference sequence). J gave up 2 bases and V 1 base, and 7 bases lay outside the gene matches. This CDR3 region has 17 residues. The CDR3: CASSLGDRVVTTDTQYF. The CDR3 DNA reads as TGTGCCAGCAGCTTAGGGGACAGGGTTGTAACCACAGATACGCAGTATTTT.

V gene TRBV11-2 combines with J gene TRBJ1-1, with a weak D call TRBD1 (5 bases). Trimming took 1 base from V and 7 from J, leaving 10 bases between them. Germline V gives CDR1 SGHAT, CDR2 FQNNGV. The CDR3 is made up of 13 amino acids. CDR3 sequence: CASSLALGHEAFF. The DNA of the CDR3 is TGTGCCAGCAGCTTAGCCTTGGGGCATGAAGCTTTCTTT.

This clone appeared a single time. The rearrangement uses TRBV2 and TRBJ2-2; D is possibly TRBD2 (6 bases). This CDR3 comprises 13 residues. The V and J ends lost 7 bases and 8 bases respectively, with 14 bases between them. CDR1 and CDR2 from the germline V gene are SNHLY and FYNNEI. CDR3 region: CASTPRAGGELFF. The CDR3 DNA reads TGTGCCAGCACCCCTCGGGCGGGGGGGGAGCTGTTTTTT.

Here the CDR3 reads CAWSVGGISQPQHF. The CDR3 region has the DNA TGTGCCTGGAGTGTGGGGGGTATTAGTCAGCCCCAGCATTTT. The chain is built from TRBV30 and TRBJ1-5; possible D gene TRBD1, 5 bases. This CDR3 comprises 14 residues. V lost 0 bases to trimming and J lost 6 bases, with 12 bases between them. Germline CDR1 reads GTSNPN; CDR2 reads SVGIG (reference sequence).

J is TRBJ2-7 and V is TRBV2; possible D gene TRBD2, 6 bases. The CDR3 runs to 16 residues. The V gene lost 6 bases and the J gene lost 1 base, with 19 bases spanning the gap. Germline CDR1 and CDR2: SNHLY and FYNNEI. The chain's CDR3 is CASRTEGGTASYEQYF. The CDR3 nucleotides read TGTGCCAGCAGAACAGAAGGAGGGACGGCTTCCTACGAGCAGTACTTC.

The chain joins TRBV9 to TRBJ1-6; 10 bases map to TRBD1. V lost 4 bases, J lost 14 bases, and 12 bases stayed unmatched. Germline CDR1 and CDR2: SGDLS and YYNGEE. This CDR3 region has 15 residues. The CDR3: CASSPKEGTGASLHF. The CDR3 DNA sequence: TGTGCCAGCAGCCCCAAGGAAGGGACAGGGGCCTCCCTCCACTTT. The whole variable domain, remainder taken from reference TRBV9 and TRBJ1-6, is DSGVTQTPKHLITATGQRVTLRCSPRSGDLSVYWYQQSLDQGLQFLIQYYNGEERAKGNILERFSAQQFPDLHSELNLSSLELGDSALYFCASSPKEGTGASLHFGNGTRLTVT.

This chain joins TRBV6-4 and TRBJ2-1; maybe TRBD1 (6 bases). The V end lost 0 bases, the J end lost 9 bases, and 12 bases lay between the germline ends. Germline CDR1 reads MRHNA; CDR2 reads SNTAGT. The CDR3 extends over 14 amino acids. The CDR3 region has the DNA TGTGCCAGCAGTGACTCGTATGGGGGCAGTGAGCAGTTCTTC. It yields the protein CASSDSYGGSEQFF.

The rearrangement links TRBV2 to TRBJ1-1; 7 bases are shared with TRBD1. The germline gives CDR1 SNHLY, CDR2 FYNNEI. The CDR3 sequence is 13 residues long. The V segment lost 5 bases and the J segment 12 bases; nucleotides outside the gene matches: 12. The CDR3 reads CASSLTGVSWTFF. CDR3 in DNA: TGTGCCAGCAGTTTAACAGGGGTCTCGTGGACTTTCTTT.

This clone has at least ten counts. The rearrangement links TRBV28 to TRBJ1-2; D is ambiguous. The V gene lost 5 bases and the J gene lost 8 bases, with 9 bases spanning the gap. The CDR3 is 11 amino acids. CDR1 is MDHEN, CDR2 SYDVKM, per germline. CDR3 sequence reads: CASSTRRGYTF. CDR3 coding DNA: TGTGCCAGCAGTACTCGGAGGGGCTACACCTTC.

V and J are TRBV27 and TRBJ1-1; TRBD1 aligns across 10 bases. Losses at the gene ends were 4 bases for V and 4 bases for J; bases not matched to a gene: 3. The CDR3 sequence is 14 residues long. The germline V gene has CDR1 MNHEY and CDR2 SMNVEV (reference sequence). The CDR3 DNA reads TGTGCCAGCAGTTGGGGGGACAGGGGCACTGAAGCTTTCTTT. Protein: CASSWGDRGTEAFF.

The chain links TRBV6-1 to TRBJ2-1; TRBD2 agrees at 12 bases. The germline V gene has CDR1 MNHNS and CDR2 SASEGT. This CDR3 comprises 16 residues. V was pared by 4 bases and J by 3 bases, with 4 bases of the junction left unmatched. The CDR3 region has the DNA TGTGCCAGCAGTGCCCTAGCGGGGGGGCTCTACAATGAGCAGTTCTTC. It encodes CASSALAGGLYNEQFF.

CDR3 sequence reads: CASSLGLTRNTGELFF. The CDR3 DNA follows: TGCGCCAGCAGCTTGGGCCTGACAAGGAACACCGGGGAGCTGTTTTTT. The gene calls are TRBV5-1 and TRBJ2-2; D not resolved. Trimming pared 0 bases from V and 1 base from J, leaving 10 bases between. Germline V gene data show CDR1 as SGHRS and CDR2 as YFSETQ. The CDR3 loop spans 16 amino acids.

This clone was observed a single time. The J gene is TRBJ1-2, the V gene TRBV6-5; D possibly corresponds to TRBD1 (5 bases). Germline CDR1 and CDR2: MNHEY and SVGAGI. This CDR3 has 15 residues. V lost 7 bases, J lost 8 bases, and 23 bases lay in between. The CDR3 DNA is TGTGCCAGCACTCAAAGGGAGGGGCGGGCGAACGGCTACACCTTC. It codes for CASTQREGRANGYTF.

The CDR3 sequence is CARRLAGESGELFF. DNA of the CDR3: TGTGCCAGAAGACTAGCGGGAGAATCCGGGGAGCTGTTTTTT. The gene calls are TRBV2 and TRBJ2-2; 12 bases align to TRBD2. Germline lookup yields CDR1 SNHLY and CDR2 FYNNEI. CDR3 length: 14 amino acids. The V gene end was trimmed by 9 bases and the J gene end by 6 bases; junction bases not matched to a gene: 5. The variable domain in full, with the rest retrieved from reference TRBV2 and TRBJ2-2, is EPEVTQTPSHQVTQMGQEVILRCVPISNHLYFYWYRQILGQKVEFLVSFYNNEISEKSEIFDDQFSVERPDGSNFTLKIRSTKLEDSAMYFCARRLAGESGELFFGEGSRLTVL.

V usage is TRBV12-3 or TRBV12-4 and J usage is TRBJ1-5, with D possibly matching TRBD1 (6 bases). Between the trimmed V and J ends, which lost 5 bases and 1 base, there was a span of 6 bases. The CDR3 covers 13 residues. DNA for the CDR3: TGTGCCAGCAGTGGACAGAGCAATCAGCCCCAGCATTTT. This encodes CASSGQSNQPQHF.